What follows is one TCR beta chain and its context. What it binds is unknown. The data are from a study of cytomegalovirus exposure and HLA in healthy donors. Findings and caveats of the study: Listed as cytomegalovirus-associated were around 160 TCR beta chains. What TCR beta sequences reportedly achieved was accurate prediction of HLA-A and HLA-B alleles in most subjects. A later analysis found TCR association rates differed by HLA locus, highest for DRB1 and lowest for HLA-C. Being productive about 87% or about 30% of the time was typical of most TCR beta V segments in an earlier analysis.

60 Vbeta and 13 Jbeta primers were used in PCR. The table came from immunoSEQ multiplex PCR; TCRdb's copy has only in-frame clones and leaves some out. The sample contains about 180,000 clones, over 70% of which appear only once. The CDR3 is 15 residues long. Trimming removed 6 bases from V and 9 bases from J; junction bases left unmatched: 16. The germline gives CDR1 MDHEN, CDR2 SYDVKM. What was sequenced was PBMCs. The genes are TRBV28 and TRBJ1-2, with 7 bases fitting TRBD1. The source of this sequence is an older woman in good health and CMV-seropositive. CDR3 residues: CASSPGGGRGFSYTF. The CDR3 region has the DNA TGTGCCAGCAGCCCAGGGGGAGGCAGGGGTTTTAGCTACACCTTC.